These 6 T cell receptor beta chains were all obtained from the same sample, sequenced in a study of STAT3 mutations in large granular lymphocyte leukemia. For these receptors, no antigen is known. This table comes from immunoSEQ multiplex PCR, and its TCRdb copy is limited to in-frame clones, with some not included. The table shows several thousand clones, with roughly 94% occurring only once. Study-wide findings and caveats: Every T-LGLL patient had at least one immunodominant TCRbeta clonotype.

Sequencing was done on a sample of peripheral blood mononuclear cells. The receptors stem from a man aged 55 to 70 with T-cell large granular lymphocyte leukemia. Some clones in this sample may be carry-over from other donors' samples.

V usage is TRBV29-1 and J usage is TRBJ1-2, with TRBD1 identical over 7 bases. The CDR3 covers 14 residues. From germline, CDR1 is SQVTM and CDR2 ANQGSEA. Trimming took 3 bases from V and 2 from J; bases not matched to a gene: 6. CDR3 sequence: CSVETGTVNYGYTF. DNA of the CDR3: TGCAGCGTTGAGACCGGGACAGTAAACTATGGCTACACCTTC.

The chain has TRBV18 and TRBJ1-1; 9 nucleotides match TRBD1. Germline CDR1 and CDR2: KGHSH and LQKENI. The CDR3 loop spans 17 amino acids. The V segment lost 3 bases and the J segment 3 bases; nucleotides outside the gene matches: 11. This CDR3 reads CASSPLRTGVGDTEAFF. As DNA, the CDR3 is TGTGCCAGCTCACCCCTCAGGACAGGGGTGGGGGACACTGAAGCTTTCTTT.

This chain links TRBV4-3 with TRBJ2-7; a possible D gene is TRBD2 (6 bases). The germline gives CDR1 LGHNA, CDR2 YSLEER. V lost 0 bases and J 2 bases, leaving 17 bases between the germline ends. CDR3 length: 17 amino acids. The CDR3 sequence: CASSQDLGGRGTYEQYF. CDR3 nucleotides: TGCGCCAGCAGCCAAGATCTTGGGGGACGGGGGACCTACGAGCAGTACTTC.

This chain links TRBV4-1 with TRBJ2-7; 7 bases agree with TRBD1. Germline lookup yields CDR1 MGHRA and CDR2 YSYEKL. The trim removed 5 bases at V and 2 bases at J, leaving 15 bases unmatched. The CDR3 totals 17 residues. The CDR3 sequence is CASSKLNDREWAYEQYF. DNA of the CDR3: TGCGCCAGCAGCAAATTAAACGACAGGGAATGGGCCTACGAGCAGTACTTC.

J is TRBJ1-1 and V is TRBV27, with 10 positions matching TRBD1. This CDR3 region has 18 residues. V lost 5 bases and J lost 1; bases outside the gene matches: 13. Germline loops: CDR1 MNHEY, CDR2 SMNVEV (reference sequence). CDR3 loop: CASSLRGQGMGSNTEAFF. The DNA of the CDR3 is TGTGCCAGCAGTCTTAGGGGACAGGGGATGGGATCGAACACTGAAGCTTTCTTT.

This chain uses TRBV10-2 with TRBJ1-2; no clear D gene. Trimming pared 4 bases from V and 3 bases from J, leaving 15 bases between. CDR3 length: 15 residues. Per the germline V gene, CDR1 is WSHSY and CDR2 is SAAADI. The CDR3 nucleotides are TGCGCCAGCAGTGGGACCTTCAGCATAGACTATGGCTACACCTTC. Its translation: CASSGTFSIDYGYTF.